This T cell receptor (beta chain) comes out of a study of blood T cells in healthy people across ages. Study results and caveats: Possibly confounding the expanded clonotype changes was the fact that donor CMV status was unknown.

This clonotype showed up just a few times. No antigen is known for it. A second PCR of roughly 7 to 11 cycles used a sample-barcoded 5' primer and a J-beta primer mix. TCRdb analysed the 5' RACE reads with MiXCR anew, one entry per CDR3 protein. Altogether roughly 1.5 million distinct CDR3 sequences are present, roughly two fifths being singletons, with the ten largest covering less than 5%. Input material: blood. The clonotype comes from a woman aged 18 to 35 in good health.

CDR3 nucleotide sequence: TGTGCCAGCACATCACGAACCTATGGCTACACCTTC. It specifies CASTSRTYGYTF. V and J are TRBV28 and TRBJ1-2; D remains ambiguous. This CDR3 is built from 12 residues. Trimming took off 7 bases at V and 4 bases at J, with 10 bases between the two ends. The germline gives CDR1 MDHEN, CDR2 SYDVKM.